This T cell receptor beta chain was captured in a study of blood T cells in healthy people across ages. Trimming took 6 bases from V and 10 from J; bases not matched to a gene: 5. Germline CDR1 and CDR2: SGHTA and FQGTGA. This CDR3 has 13 residues. Combining a sample-barcoded 5' primer with a J-beta primer mix, a second PCR ran for 7 to 11 cycles. Via MiXCR, TCRdb re-called the 5' RACE reads, giving one row per CDR3 protein. The sample has over 1.5 million distinct CDR3 sequences, less than 50% seen once. Source material: blood. The TCR was taken from a woman in her forties in good health. The rearrangement uses TRBV7-3 and TRBJ2-1; 11 bases are shared with TRBD2. This chain's CDR3 is CASRLAGDHEQFF. CDR3 sequence (DNA): TGTGCCAGCAGACTAGCGGGAGACCACGAGCAGTTCTTC.